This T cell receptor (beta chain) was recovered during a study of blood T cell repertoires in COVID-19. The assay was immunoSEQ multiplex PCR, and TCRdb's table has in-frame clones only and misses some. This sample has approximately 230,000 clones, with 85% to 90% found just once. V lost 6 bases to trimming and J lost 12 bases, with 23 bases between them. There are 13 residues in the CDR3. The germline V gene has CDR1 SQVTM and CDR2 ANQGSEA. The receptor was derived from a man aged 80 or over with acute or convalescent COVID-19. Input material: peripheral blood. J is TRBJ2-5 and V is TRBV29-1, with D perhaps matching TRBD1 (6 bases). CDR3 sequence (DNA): TGCAGCGTATCCCGAGAAGTACAGGGTAGAGAGTACTTC. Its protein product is CSVSREVQGREYF.